Below, one T cell receptor beta chain is given with its context. This clone has just one count. The antigen this receptor binds is unknown. It has no much larger one-base neighbor in the sample; base qualities were not kept. The data originate from a study of T cells in tumors after PD-1 blockade (dated by TCRdb to the late 2010s). With regard to the full study: Patients with prior checkpoint blockade, systemic immunosuppressant use, or recent radiotherapy or other anti-cancer therapy within 4 weeks were excluded. While on anti-PD-1 treatment, some of the patients also continued taking daily vismodegib 150 mg. Bulk TCR sequencing was performed on 9 to 10 peripheral blood samples from about five patients to compare blood and tumor clonotypes. Peripheral blood samples averaged approximately 110,000 TCR templates (range roughly 24,679-270,000) and 36,536 unique clonotypes. RECIST version 1.1 was used to evaluate clinical response. Paired single-cell RNA and TCR sequencing was done in the study on site-matched tumors from patients with BCC or SCC, both before and after anti-PD-1 therapy. Treatment consisted of either cemiplimab 350 mg every 2 weeks or pembrolizumab 200 mg every 3 weeks.

Deep TCRbeta sequencing was performed with the immunoSEQ platform. From the authors' description of their analysis: For further analysis, only productive rearrangements were exported from the immunoSEQ Analyzer. T cell phenotypes were assigned to bulk TCRbeta clonotypes by matching the clonotypes to single-cell RNA+TCR-seq clones that had the same TCRbeta sequence. Tumor enrichment of a clone was calculated by dividing the clone's tumor frequency by the clone's PBMC frequency, both taken from bulk TCR sequencing. TCRs were grouped by GLIPH into specificity groups, defined as clusters of distinct TCRs likely recognizing common antigens via shared CDR3 motifs. TCRdb re-hosts the immuneACCESS table, in-frame sequences only. Its copies lack some clones; in the studies checked, an unresolved V gene accounts for under half of them, and the cause for the rest is not known. Clone size and V and J calls were adopted from that table, with D and trimming inferred from the DNA. This sample comprises approximately 60,000 clones, around 67% of them detected only once. About 4.4% of the sample is taken by the ten largest.

According to the germline V gene, CDR1 reads MGHDK and CDR2 reads SYGVNS. V is cut by 1 base and J by 1 base, and the space between the germline ends is 11 bases. Counted from cysteine to phenylalanine, this CDR3 has 15 amino acids. Left in the record is the CDR3 DNA by itself, 45 bases read in frame from the first base. The sample's time point label, in plain terms: after anti-PD-1 therapy. For bulk TCRbeta sequencing, genomic DNA was extracted from tumor biopsies or peripheral blood, and input amounts ranged from roughly 550 ng to 6,004 ng. Histologically proven advanced or metastatic basal or squamous cell carcinoma was present in all patients, all of whom were poor candidates for surgical resection. The basal cell carcinoma cohort was made up of ten to twelve patients, and bulk tumor TCR sequencing was performed for roughly 8 of these patients. Study-wide findings and limitations: The source of novel T cell clones was not identified, and lymphoid organs or rare unexpanded clones within the tumor or the tumor periphery could be included among the possible sources. Roughly two fifths of tumor TCR clonotypes were found in blood, and some novel exhausted tumor clones appeared in pre-treatment blood, suggesting peripheral recruitment.

Sequencing was performed on PBMCs, taken after anti-PD-1 treatment. This chain is built from TRBV25-1 and TRBJ2-7, with the D gene too uncertain to name. The source is a human donor with basal cell carcinoma. The bases read TGTGCCAGCAGTGAATTTGGTCAGAGATCCTACGAGCAGTACTTC. Translated, this gives CASSEFGQRSYEQYF.